The entry below gives a single T cell receptor beta chain sequence along with its context. These data are taken from a study of blood T cell repertoires in COVID-19. Study at large: Collection of acute and convalescent COVID-19 samples took place in the United States, Italy and Spain. T cells, B-cell-depleted T cells, or PBMCs supplied cDNA or gDNA.

The CDR3 length is 19 residues. CDR1 and CDR2 from the germline V gene are LGHNA and YNFKEQ. V was clipped by 1 base and J by 0 bases, with 18 bases between them. Source study methods: The authors estimated nucleated cell counts from reference gene primer amplification. Clones were read by immunoSEQ multiplex PCR, and TCRdb kept only the in-frame ones, dropping some. The V and J calls and clone size come from that table; D and trimming were worked out from the DNA. Among about 64,000 clones listed, roughly 80% were seen once. Sequenced sample: peripheral blood. This TCR was recovered from a human donor in a cohort sampled during active COVID-19. V usage is TRBV4-2 and J usage is TRBJ1-4; D is possibly TRBD1 (5 bases). CDR3 DNA: TGTGCCAGCAGCCAAGTCGGCGGGGGAGGGGTTGCAACTAATGAAAAACTGTTTTTT. Protein product: CASSQVGGGGVATNEKLFF.